The source of this TCR beta chain is a study of regulatory T cells in long-lasting Graves disease. For TCR beta, libraries came from iRepertoire HTBI primers and Arm-PCR of CDR3 regions. TCRdb processed the multiplex PCR reads anew with MiXCR; each CDR3 protein has one entry. The table includes about 460,000 distinct CDR3 sequences, approximately 22% detected once. Specified time point: persistent/refractory GD, antithyroid drugs over 5 years with positive TRAb. From PBMCs, RNA was extracted and then used to make the TCR library. The CDR3 covers 15 residues. Germline loops: CDR1 LNHNV, CDR2 YYDKDF (reference sequence). V was trimmed by 1 base and J by 2 bases, leaving 9 bases between them.

This TCR was sampled from a female donor with Graves disease. Sequences were derived from peripheral blood mononuclear cells (PBMCs), sampled when the disease was refractory, from a patient treated with antithyroid drugs. The V call is TRBV15, the J call TRBJ1-5, with D uncertain. The CDR3 here is CATSRVRWGNQPQHF. The CDR3 nucleotides read TGTGCCACCAGCAGAGTCCGGTGGGGCAATCAGCCCCAGCATTTT.